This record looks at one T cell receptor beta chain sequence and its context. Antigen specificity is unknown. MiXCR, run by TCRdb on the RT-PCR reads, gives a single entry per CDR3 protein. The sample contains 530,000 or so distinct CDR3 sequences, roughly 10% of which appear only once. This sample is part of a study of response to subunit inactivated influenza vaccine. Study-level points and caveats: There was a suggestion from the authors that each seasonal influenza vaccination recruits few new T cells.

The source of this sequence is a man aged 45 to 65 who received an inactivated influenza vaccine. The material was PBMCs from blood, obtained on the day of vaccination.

CDR3 coding DNA: TGTGCCAGCAGCCGATTCGGGACAGGGCGGGAGACCCAGTACTTC. Translated, it gives CASSRFGTGRETQYF. V gene TRBV16 combines with J gene TRBJ2-5; 9 nucleotides agree with TRBD1. This CDR3 region has 15 residues. From germline, CDR1 is KGHSY and CDR2 FQNENV. V lost 4 bases to trimming and J lost 5 bases; unmatched junction nucleotides: 8. Using reference TRBV16 and TRBJ2-5 for the parts outside the CDR3, the full variable domain is GEEVAQTPKHLVRGEGQKAKLYCAPIKGHSYVFWYQQVLKNEFKFLISFQNENVFDETGMPKERFSAKCLPNSPCSLEIQATKLEDSAVYFCASSRFGTGRETQYFGPGTRLLVL.